This T cell receptor beta chain was identified in a study of cytomegalovirus exposure and HLA in healthy donors. Study information: There were approximately 400 genotyped donors. Of these, roughly 80% fell in the genetic ancestry cluster associated with self-reported Caucasian donors.

This clone was found once. The antigen is unknown. Points from the study as a whole: It was shown in a later analysis that HLA-associated TCR beta chains were more clonally expanded than other, equally common chains. The presence/absence work took it that sequencing depth was about the same across donors. The authors judged a highly shared variant cluster likely a sequencing artifact.

This CDR3 spans 13 amino acids. From germline, CDR1 is MNHNS and CDR2 SASEGT. Trimming took 10 bases from V and 1 from J, leaving 14 bases between them. A multiplex PCR was run with 60 Vbeta primers and 13 Jbeta primers. Produced via immunoSEQ multiplex PCR; TCRdb's table is partial and in-frame only. Here the sample spans approximately 53,000 clones, roughly 80% being singletons. The V gene is TRBV6-1, the J gene TRBJ2-7; no clear D gene. The TCR was taken from a woman in her forties in good health and CMV-seropositive. The sample comprised PBMCs. This CDR3 is CATFWIGSYEQYF. The CDR3 DNA reads TGTGCCACATTCTGGATCGGGTCCTACGAGCAGTACTTC.